The 4 T cell receptor beta chains presented below share a single source sample, sequenced in a study of CD8 T cells in Susac syndrome. Random hexamers primed reverse transcription of about 0.45 to 1 ug RNA. TCRdb passed the immunoSEQ multiplex PCR reads through MiXCR, listing each CDR3 protein once. The sample lists around 80,000 distinct CDR3 sequences; roughly 94% were seen once. The sequencing input was CD8+ T cells from PBMCs. Receptors originate from a human donor in good health.

The gene calls are TRBV7-9 and TRBJ2-2; no firm D call. Germline CDR1 and CDR2: SEHNR and FQNEAQ (reference sequence). The CDR3 spans 11 residues. Trimming removed 5 bases from V and 3 bases from J, with 1 base in between. The CDR3 sequence is CASSHTGELFF. In DNA form, the CDR3 reads TGTGCCAGCAGCCACACCGGGGAGCTGTTTTTT.

The chain recombines TRBV27 with TRBJ2-1; D is unresolved. Germline CDR1 is MNHEY and CDR2 is SMNVEV (reference sequence). Trimming stripped 3 bases from V and 6 bases from J, with 15 bases between. CDR3 length: 15 amino acids. CDR3 sequence: CASSFLLTLGNEQFF. CDR3 nucleotides: TGTGCCAGCAGTTTTTTGCTTACCCTGGGCAATGAGCAGTTCTTC.

The chain joins TRBV11-3 to TRBJ1-4; no clear D. The CDR3 runs to 14 residues. Germline CDR1 reads SGHNT; CDR2 reads YENEEA. Between the trimmed V and J ends, which lost 0 bases and 8 bases, there was a span of 10 bases. CDR3 sequence (DNA): TGTGCCAGCAGCTTAGATCAACGAAGGGAAAAACTGTTTTTT. Amino acids: CASSLDQRREKLFF.

The chain links TRBV19 to TRBJ1-1; no clear D. Germline lookup yields CDR1 LNHDA and CDR2 SQIVND (reference sequence). The CDR3 runs 16 residues. The V end was cut by 4 bases, the J end by 0 bases, with 15 bases between. The CDR3 DNA is TGTGCCAGTAGTACGGTGGGCATGCCCATGAACACTGAAGCTTTCTTT. It translates to CASSTVGMPMNTEAFF.